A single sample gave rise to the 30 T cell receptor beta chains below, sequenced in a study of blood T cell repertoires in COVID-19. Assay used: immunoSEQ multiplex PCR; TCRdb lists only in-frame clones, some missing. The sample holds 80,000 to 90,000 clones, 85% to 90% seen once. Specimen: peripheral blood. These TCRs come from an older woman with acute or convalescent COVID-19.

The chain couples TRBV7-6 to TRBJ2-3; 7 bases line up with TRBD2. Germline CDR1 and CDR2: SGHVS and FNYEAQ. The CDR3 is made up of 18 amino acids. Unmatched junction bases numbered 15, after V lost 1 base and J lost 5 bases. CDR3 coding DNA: TGTGCCAGCAGCTTAGTGGGCGGGGGATCCCTCGGAGTAGATACGCAGTATTTT. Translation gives CASSLVGGGSLGVDTQYF.

Here the CDR3 reads CASTTLRGPNIQYF. In DNA form, the CDR3 reads TGTGCCAGCACCACTCTTAGGGGGCCAAACATTCAGTACTTC. This chain links TRBV6-6 with TRBJ2-4; 7 bases line up with TRBD1. The CDR3 extends over 14 amino acids. V was pared by 7 bases and J by 6 bases, with 9 bases of the junction left unmatched. Germline V gene sequence: CDR1 MNHNY, CDR2 SVGAGI (reference sequence).

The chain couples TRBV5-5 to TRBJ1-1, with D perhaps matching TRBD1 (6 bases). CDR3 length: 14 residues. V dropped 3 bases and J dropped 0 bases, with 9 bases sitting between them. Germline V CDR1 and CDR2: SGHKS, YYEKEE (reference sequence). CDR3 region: CASSYQGMNTEAFF. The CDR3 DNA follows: TGTGCCAGCAGCTACCAGGGGATGAACACTGAAGCTTTCTTT.

The CDR3 loop reads CASSLRPTPSLGGVYNEQFF. The CDR3 DNA is TGTGCCAGCTCACTACGACCAACCCCATCTTTGGGGGGGGTCTACAATGAGCAGTTCTTC. This chain joins TRBV18 and TRBJ2-1, with 7 bases that match TRBD2. Germline CDR1 and CDR2: KGHSH and LQKENI. The CDR3 contains 20 residues. J was trimmed by 3 bases and V by 4 bases; bases with no gene match: 21.

The DNA of the CDR3 is TGCGCCAGCAGTGAGTTGATGGCGGTAGAAGCTTTCTTT. Translating gives CASSELMAVEAFF. V gene TRBV10-2 combines with J gene TRBJ1-1; no reliable D call. The CDR3 contains 13 residues. V was pared by 1 base and J by 8 bases, with 11 bases between. Germline V lookup: CDR1 WSHSY, CDR2 SAAADI.

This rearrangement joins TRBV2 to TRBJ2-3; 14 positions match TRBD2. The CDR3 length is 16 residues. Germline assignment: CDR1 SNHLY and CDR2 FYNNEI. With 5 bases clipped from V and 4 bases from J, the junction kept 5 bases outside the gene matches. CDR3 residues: CASSLTSGGAADTQYF. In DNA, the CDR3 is TGTGCCAGCAGTCTGACTAGCGGGGGGGCGGCAGATACGCAGTATTTT.

CDR3 sequence: CASSEGQGAYGTEAFF. The CDR3 DNA is TGCGCCAGCAGTGAGGGTCAGGGGGCGTATGGGACTGAAGCTTTCTTT. This rearrangement joins TRBV10-1 to TRBJ1-1; 8 bases agree with TRBD1. Germline CDR1 reads WNHNN; CDR2 reads SYGVQD (reference sequence). The CDR3 is 16 residues long. V shed 2 bases, J shed 5 bases, and the junction held 10 bases outside the gene matches.

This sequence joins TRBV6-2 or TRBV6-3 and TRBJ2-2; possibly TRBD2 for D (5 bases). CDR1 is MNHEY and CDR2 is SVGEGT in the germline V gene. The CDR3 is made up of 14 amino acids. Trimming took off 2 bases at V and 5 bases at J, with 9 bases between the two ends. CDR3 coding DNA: TGTGCCAGCAGTTACGACTACGGGACCGGGGAGCTGTTTTTT. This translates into CASSYDYGTGELFF.

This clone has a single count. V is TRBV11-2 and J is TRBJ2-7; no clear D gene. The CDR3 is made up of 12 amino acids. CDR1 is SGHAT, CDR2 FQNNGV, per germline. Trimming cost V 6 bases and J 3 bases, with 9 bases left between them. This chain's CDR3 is CASSHDNYEQYV. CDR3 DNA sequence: TGTGCCAGCAGTCATGACAACTACGAGCAGTACGTC.

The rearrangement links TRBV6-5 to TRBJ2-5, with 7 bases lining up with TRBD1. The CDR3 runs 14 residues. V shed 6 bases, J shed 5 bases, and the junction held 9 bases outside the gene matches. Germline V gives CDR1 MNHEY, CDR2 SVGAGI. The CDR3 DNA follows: TGTGCCAGCAGGGGGGACAGACTACGTGAGACCCAGTACTTC. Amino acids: CASRGDRLRETQYF.

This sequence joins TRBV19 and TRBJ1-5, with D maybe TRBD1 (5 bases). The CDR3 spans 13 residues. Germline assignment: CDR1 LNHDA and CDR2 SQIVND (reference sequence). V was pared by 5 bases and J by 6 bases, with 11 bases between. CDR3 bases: TGTGCCAGTAGTGGAGGGCAGGGTCAGCCCCAGCATTTT. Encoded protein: CASSGGQGQPQHF.

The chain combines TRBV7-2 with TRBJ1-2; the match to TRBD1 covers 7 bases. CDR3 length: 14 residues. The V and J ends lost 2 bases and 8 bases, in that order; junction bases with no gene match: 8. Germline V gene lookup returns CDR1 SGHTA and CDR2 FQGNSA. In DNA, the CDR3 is TGTGCCAGCAGCTTACGTGAACAGGGGTTCGGCTACACCTTC. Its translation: CASSLREQGFGYTF. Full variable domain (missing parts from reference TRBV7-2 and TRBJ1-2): GAGVSQSPSNKVTEKGKDVELRCDPISGHTALYWYRQSLGQGLEFLIYFQGNSAPDKSGLPSDRFSAERTGGSVSTLTIQRTQQEDSAVYLCASSLREQGFGYTFGSGTRLTVV.

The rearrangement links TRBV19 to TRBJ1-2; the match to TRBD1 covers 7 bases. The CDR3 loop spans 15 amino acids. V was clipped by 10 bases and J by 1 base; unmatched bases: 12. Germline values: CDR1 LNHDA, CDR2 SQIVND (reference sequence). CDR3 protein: CATTPWTGLNYGYTF. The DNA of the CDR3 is TGTGCCACAACTCCGTGGACAGGCCTTAACTATGGCTACACCTTC.

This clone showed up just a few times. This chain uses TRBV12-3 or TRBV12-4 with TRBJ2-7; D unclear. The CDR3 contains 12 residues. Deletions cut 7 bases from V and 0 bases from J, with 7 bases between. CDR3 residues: CASKFSSYEQYV. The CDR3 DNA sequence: TGTGCCAGCAAGTTCAGCTCCTACGAGCAGTACGTC.

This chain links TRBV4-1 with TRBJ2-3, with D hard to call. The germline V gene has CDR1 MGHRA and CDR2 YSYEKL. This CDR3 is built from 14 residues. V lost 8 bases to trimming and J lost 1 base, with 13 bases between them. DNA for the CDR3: TGCGCCAGCTCGACCTTACGGGGCACAGATACGCAGTATTTT. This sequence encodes CASSTLRGTDTQYF.

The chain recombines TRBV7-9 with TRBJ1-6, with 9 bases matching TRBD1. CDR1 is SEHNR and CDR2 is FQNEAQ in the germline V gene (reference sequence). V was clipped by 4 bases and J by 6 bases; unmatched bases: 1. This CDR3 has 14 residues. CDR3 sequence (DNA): TGTGCCAGCAGCTCGACAGGGGGTAATTCACCCCTCCACTTT. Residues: CASSSTGGNSPLHF.

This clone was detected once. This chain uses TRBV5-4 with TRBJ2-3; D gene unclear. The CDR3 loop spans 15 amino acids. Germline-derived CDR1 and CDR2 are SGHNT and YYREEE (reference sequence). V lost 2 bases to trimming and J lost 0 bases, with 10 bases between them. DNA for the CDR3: TGTGCCAGCAGCTTAGAAAAACTCAGCACAGATACGCAGTATTTT. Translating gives CASSLEKLSTDTQYF.

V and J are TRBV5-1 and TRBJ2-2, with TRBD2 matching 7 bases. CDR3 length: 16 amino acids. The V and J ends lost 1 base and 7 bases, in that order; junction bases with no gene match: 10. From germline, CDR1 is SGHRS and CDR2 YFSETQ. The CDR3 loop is CASSLFLGTTVGELFF. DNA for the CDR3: TGCGCCAGCAGCTTGTTCCTCGGGACTACCGTCGGGGAGCTGTTTTTT.

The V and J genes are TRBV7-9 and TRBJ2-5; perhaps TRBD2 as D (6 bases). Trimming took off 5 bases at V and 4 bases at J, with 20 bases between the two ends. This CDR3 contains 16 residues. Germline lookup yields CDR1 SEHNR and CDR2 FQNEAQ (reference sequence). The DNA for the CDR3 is TGTGCCAGCAGCCTCCCTGTGGGGGGAATGCGAGAGACCCAGTACTTC. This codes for CASSLPVGGMRETQYF.

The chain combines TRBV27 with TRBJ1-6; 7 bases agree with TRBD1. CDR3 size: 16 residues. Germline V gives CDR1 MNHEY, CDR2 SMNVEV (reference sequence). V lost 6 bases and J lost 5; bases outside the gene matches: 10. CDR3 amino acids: CASRQYRDRDNSPLHF. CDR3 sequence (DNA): TGTGCCAGCAGACAATACCGGGACAGAGATAATTCACCCCTCCACTTT.

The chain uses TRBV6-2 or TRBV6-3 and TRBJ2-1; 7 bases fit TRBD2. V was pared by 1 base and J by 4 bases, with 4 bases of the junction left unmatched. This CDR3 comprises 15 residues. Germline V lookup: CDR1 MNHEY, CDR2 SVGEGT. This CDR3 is CASSYYGAGYNEQFF. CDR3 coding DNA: TGTGCCAGCAGTTACTACGGAGCGGGATACAATGAGCAGTTCTTC.

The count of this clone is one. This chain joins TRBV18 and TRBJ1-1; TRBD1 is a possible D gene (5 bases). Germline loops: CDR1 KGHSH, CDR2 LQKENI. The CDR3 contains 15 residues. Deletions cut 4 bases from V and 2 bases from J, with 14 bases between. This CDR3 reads CASSLPPGGNTEAFF. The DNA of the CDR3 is TGTGCCAGCTCACTCCCCCCCGGGGGAAACACTGAAGCTTTCTTT.

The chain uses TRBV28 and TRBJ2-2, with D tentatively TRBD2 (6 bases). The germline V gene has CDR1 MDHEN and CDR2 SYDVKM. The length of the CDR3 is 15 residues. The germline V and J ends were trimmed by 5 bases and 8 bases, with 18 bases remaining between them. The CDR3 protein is CASSGSWDWSGELFF. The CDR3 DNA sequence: TGTGCCAGCAGTGGATCCTGGGACTGGTCAGGGGAGCTGTTTTTT.

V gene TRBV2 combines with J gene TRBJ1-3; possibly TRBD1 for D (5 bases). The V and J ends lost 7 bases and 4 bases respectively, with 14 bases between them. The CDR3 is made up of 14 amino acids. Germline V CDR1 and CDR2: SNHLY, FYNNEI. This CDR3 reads CASTGDLAGNTIYF. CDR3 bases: TGTGCCAGCACGGGGGACCTCGCCGGAAACACCATATATTTT.

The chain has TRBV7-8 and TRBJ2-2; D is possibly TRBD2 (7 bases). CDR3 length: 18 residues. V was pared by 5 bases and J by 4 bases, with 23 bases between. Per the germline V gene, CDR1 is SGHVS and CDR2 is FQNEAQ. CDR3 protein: CASSNPVARGAVTGELFF. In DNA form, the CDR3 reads TGTGCCAGCAGCAATCCCGTGGCCCGGGGGGCGGTCACCGGGGAGCTGTTTTTT.

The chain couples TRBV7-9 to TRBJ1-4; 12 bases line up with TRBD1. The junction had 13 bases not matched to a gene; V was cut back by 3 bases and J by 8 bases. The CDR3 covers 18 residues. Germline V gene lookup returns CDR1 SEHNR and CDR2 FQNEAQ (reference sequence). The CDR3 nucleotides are TGTGCCAGCAGCTTGGGGGTCCCGGGACAGGGGGCCAGGGAAAAACTGTTTTTT. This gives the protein CASSLGVPGQGAREKLFF.

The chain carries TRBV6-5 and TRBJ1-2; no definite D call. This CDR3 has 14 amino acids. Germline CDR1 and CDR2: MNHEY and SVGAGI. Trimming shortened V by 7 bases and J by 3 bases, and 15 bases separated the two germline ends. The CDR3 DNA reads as TGTGCCAGCACCGACGACATGCGGGACTATGGCTACACCTTC. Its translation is CASTDDMRDYGYTF.

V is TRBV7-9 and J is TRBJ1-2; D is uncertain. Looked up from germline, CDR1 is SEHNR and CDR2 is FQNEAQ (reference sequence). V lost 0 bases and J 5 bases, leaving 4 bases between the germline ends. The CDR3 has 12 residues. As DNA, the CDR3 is TGTGCCAGCAGCTTAGCCTTTTATGGCTACACCTTC. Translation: CASSLAFYGYTF. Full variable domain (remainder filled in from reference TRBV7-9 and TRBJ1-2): DTGVSQNPRHKITKRGQNVTFRCDPISEHNRLYWYRQTLGQGPEFLTYFQNEAQLEKSRLLSDRFSAERPKGSFSTLEIQRTEQGDSAMYLCASSLAFYGYTFGSGTRLTVV.

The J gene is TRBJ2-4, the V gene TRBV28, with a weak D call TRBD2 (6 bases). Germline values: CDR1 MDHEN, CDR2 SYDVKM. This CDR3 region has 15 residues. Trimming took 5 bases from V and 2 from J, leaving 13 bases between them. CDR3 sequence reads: CASSPGDWTKNIQYF. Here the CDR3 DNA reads TGTGCCAGCAGTCCGGGGGATTGGACCAAAAACATTCAGTACTTC.

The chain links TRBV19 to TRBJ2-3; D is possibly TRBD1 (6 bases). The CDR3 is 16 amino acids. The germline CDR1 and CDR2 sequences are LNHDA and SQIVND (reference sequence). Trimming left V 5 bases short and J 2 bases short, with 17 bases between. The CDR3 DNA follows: TGTGCCAGTAGTCGAGCACAGGGAACTGTCACAGATACGCAGTATTTT. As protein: CASSRAQGTVTDTQYF.